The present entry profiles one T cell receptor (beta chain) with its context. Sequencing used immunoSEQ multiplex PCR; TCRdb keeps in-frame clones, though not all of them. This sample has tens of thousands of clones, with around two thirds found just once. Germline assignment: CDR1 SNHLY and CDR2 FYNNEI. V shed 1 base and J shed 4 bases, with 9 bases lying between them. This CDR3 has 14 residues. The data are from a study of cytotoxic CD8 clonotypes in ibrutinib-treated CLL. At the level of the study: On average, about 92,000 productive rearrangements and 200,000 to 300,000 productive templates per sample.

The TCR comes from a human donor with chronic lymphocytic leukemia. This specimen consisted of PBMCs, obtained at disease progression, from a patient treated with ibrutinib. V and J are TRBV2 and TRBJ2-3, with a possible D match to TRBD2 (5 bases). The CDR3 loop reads CASSEERGSDTQYF. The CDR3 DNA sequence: TGTGCCAGCAGTGAAGAACGAGGGTCAGATACGCAGTATTTT.